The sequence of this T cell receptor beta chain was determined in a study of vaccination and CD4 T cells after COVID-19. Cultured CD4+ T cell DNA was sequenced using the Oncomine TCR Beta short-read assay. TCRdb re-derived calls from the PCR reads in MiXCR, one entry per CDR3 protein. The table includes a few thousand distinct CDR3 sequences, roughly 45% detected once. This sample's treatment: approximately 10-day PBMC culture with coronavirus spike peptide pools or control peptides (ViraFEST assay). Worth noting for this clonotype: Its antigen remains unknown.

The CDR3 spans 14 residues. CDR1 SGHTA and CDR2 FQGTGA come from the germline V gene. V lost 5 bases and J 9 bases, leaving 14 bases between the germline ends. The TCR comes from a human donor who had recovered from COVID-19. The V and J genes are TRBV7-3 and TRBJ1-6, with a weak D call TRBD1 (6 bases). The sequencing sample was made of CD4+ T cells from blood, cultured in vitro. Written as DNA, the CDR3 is TGTGCCAGCAGCCTTAGGGGGGAAAGTTCACCCCTCCACTTT. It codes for CASSLRGESSPLHF.